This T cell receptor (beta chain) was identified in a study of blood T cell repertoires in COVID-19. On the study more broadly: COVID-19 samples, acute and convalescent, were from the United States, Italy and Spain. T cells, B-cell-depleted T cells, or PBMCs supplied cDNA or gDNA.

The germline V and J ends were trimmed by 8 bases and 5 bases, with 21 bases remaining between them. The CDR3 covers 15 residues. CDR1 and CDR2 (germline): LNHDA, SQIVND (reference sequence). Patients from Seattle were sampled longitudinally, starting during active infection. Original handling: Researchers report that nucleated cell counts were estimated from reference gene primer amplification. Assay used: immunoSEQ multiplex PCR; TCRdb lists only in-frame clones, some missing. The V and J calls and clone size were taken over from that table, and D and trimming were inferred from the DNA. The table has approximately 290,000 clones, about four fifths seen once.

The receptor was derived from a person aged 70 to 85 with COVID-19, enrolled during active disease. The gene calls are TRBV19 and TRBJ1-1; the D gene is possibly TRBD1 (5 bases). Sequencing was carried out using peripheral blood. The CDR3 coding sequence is TGTGCCAGTCATAGAGTCTGGCAGGGAGGGACTGAAGCTTTCTTT. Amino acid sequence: CASHRVWQGGTEAFF.